Listed here are 19 T cell receptor beta chains from one sample, sequenced in a study of blood T cells in healthy people across ages. Next came a second PCR, run for about 7 to 12 cycles, which used a sample-barcoded 5' primer along with a J-beta primer mix. TCRdb ran MiXCR on the 5' RACE reads and lists one entry per CDR3 protein. The profile shows hundreds of thousands of distinct CDR3 sequences, 32% of them singletons. Source material: blood. The receptors stem from a woman aged 80 or older in good health.

V and J are TRBV3-1 and TRBJ2-6; a weak D match, TRBD2 (5 bases). Between the trimmed V and J ends, which lost 0 bases and 4 bases, there was a span of 10 bases. Germline-derived CDR1 and CDR2 are LGHDT and YNNKEL (reference sequence). The length of the CDR3 is 16 residues. The DNA of the CDR3 is TGTGCCAGCAGCCAAGATGGGGAGTCGGGGGCCAACGTCCTGACTTTC. Translation gives CASSQDGESGANVLTF.

The rearrangement uses TRBV15 and TRBJ2-3; 14 positions match TRBD2. Trimming cost V 2 bases and J 0 bases; bases outside gene matches: 10. CDR3 length: 20 residues. From germline, CDR1 is LNHNV and CDR2 YYDKDF (reference sequence). CDR3 sequence reads: CATSRHNGLAGGSSTDTQYF. DNA for the CDR3: TGTGCCACCAGCAGACACAACGGACTAGCGGGGGGATCTAGCACAGATACGCAGTATTTT.

The V gene is TRBV4-2, the J gene TRBJ1-2; TRBD1 agrees at 8 bases. Germline lookup yields CDR1 LGHNA and CDR2 YNFKEQ. This CDR3 is built from 15 residues. The trim removed 0 bases at V and 10 bases at J, leaving 10 bases unmatched. The CDR3 DNA sequence: TGTGCCAGCAGCCAAGATGGACAGGGAGGTGATTTCTACACCTTC. It codes for CASSQDGQGGDFYTF.

The table lists this clonotype with many counts. The CDR3 protein is CASSQTYRLAGGDTQYF. The CDR3 coding sequence is TGTGCCAGCAGCCAAACGTACAGGCTAGCGGGGGGGGATACGCAGTATTTT. The chain combines TRBV4-2 with TRBJ2-3, with 12 nucleotides matching TRBD2. CDR1 LGHNA and CDR2 YNFKEQ come from the germline V gene. After removal of 2 bases from V and 6 bases from J, the junction contained 9 bases not matched to a gene. CDR3 length: 17 amino acids.

This clonotype was picked up a small number of times. A much larger clone lies one base from this, so it may be a read error. The chain is built from TRBV15 and TRBJ2-7; D is uncertain. Germline assignment: CDR1 LNHNV and CDR2 YYDKDF (reference sequence). This CDR3 is 13 amino acids long. Trimming shortened V by 0 bases and J by 6 bases, and 9 bases separated the two germline ends. CDR3 amino acids: CATSRDRASEQYF. The CDR3 DNA is TGTGCCACCAGCAGAGATAGAGCCAGCGAGCAGTACTTC.

In this sample, this clonotype turned up many times. V and J are TRBV7-3 and TRBJ2-1, with 8 positions matching TRBD1. This CDR3 is 13 amino acids long. The V segment lost 5 bases and the J segment 6 bases; nucleotides outside the gene matches: 3. Germline V CDR1 and CDR2: SGHTA, FQGTGA. The CDR3 spells CASSLDRVNEQFF. CDR3 coding DNA: TGTGCCAGCAGCCTGGACAGGGTCAATGAGCAGTTCTTC.

Only a few counts were recorded for this clonotype. This sequence may be a read error, since a much larger clone differs from it by one base. CDR3 bases: TGCGCCAGCAGCTCTGAGAGGGGCGAAGAGCAGTACTTC. Its translation is CASSSERGEEQYF. The chain is built from TRBV5-1 and TRBJ2-5, with D perhaps matching TRBD1 or TRBD2 (5 bases each). CDR1 and CDR2 from the germline V gene are SGHRS and YFSETQ. The V gene lost 3 bases and the J gene lost 11 bases, with 17 bases spanning the gap. The CDR3 runs to 13 residues.

Worth noting for this clonotype: This clone may be a read error of a much larger clone one base away. The chain couples TRBV6-1 to TRBJ2-1; 8 bases are a match to TRBD1. The CDR3 has 15 amino acids. In germline, CDR1 is MNHNS, CDR2 SASEGT. V lost 7 bases and J lost 10; bases outside the gene matches: 15. The CDR3 DNA follows: TGTGCCAGCACCCAGGGGACAGGCCTAACCTACGAGCAGTTCTTC. Protein sequence: CASTQGTGLTYEQFF.

This clonotype was seen a single time. J is TRBJ2-1 and V is TRBV5-1; TRBD1 aligns across 9 bases. V shed 4 bases and J 9 bases; nucleotides not matched to a gene: 8. Germline loops: CDR1 SGHRS, CDR2 YFSETQ. The CDR3 is 14 residues long. CDR3 bases: TGCGCCAGCAGCCCTCTGGGACAGGGAGCTGAGCAGTTCTTC. It specifies CASSPLGQGAEQFF.

The sample holds many counts of this clonotype. V usage is TRBV20-1 and J usage is TRBJ1-1; TRBD1 aligns across 9 bases. CDR1 and CDR2 from the germline V gene are DFQATT and SNEGSKA (reference sequence). This CDR3 has 19 residues. V dropped 2 bases and J dropped 3; count of bases not matched to a gene: 19. In DNA, the CDR3 is TGCAGTGCTAGATCCCCGGGACAGGGCCTTGCGCAGCTGGACACTGAAGCTTTCTTT. Its translation is CSARSPGQGLAQLDTEAFF.

The chain couples TRBV5-1 to TRBJ1-2; D remains ambiguous. The length of the CDR3 is 12 residues. Germline V gives CDR1 SGHRS, CDR2 YFSETQ. Trimming left V 2 bases short and J 3 bases short, with 5 bases between. CDR3 protein: CASSLLDYGYTF. For the CDR3, the DNA is TGCGCCAGCAGCTTATTGGACTATGGCTACACCTTC.

There are many counts of this clonotype. The chain joins TRBV29-1 to TRBJ1-2; D not certain. CDR3 length: 11 residues. Trimming left V 4 bases short and J 3 bases short, with 6 bases between. In germline, CDR1 is SQVTM, CDR2 ANQGSEA. The CDR3 nucleotides read TGCAGCGTTGTCGCGGACTATGGCTACACCTTC. Translated: CSVVADYGYTF.

This clonotype was found many times. This chain links TRBV9 with TRBJ2-1, with a weak D call TRBD2 (6 bases). This CDR3 has 15 residues. The germline V and J ends were trimmed by 3 bases and 4 bases, with 14 bases remaining between them. Germline lookup yields CDR1 SGDLS and CDR2 YYNGEE. The CDR3 region is CASSARLGRYNEQFF. DNA of the CDR3: TGTGCCAGCAGCGCGCGACTAGGACGGTACAATGAGCAGTTCTTC.

This clonotype was recorded at least ten times. V usage is TRBV29-1 and J usage is TRBJ1-1; D is possibly TRBD1 (6 bases). The CDR3 has 12 residues. Germline V gene sequence: CDR1 SQVTM, CDR2 ANQGSEA. Trimming took off 6 bases at V and 7 bases at J, with 15 bases between the two ends. The CDR3 is CSVRDTSYEAFF. The DNA for the CDR3 is TGCAGCGTGCGGGACACTTCCTATGAAGCTTTCTTT.

The chain joins TRBV12-3 or TRBV12-4 to TRBJ2-1; 9 positions agree with TRBD2. The junction had 12 bases not matched to a gene; V was cut back by 7 bases and J by 5 bases. The CDR3 runs 16 residues. CDR3 region: CASNQGPAGGDNEQFF. DNA of the CDR3: TGTGCCAGCAACCAGGGGCCAGCGGGGGGTGACAATGAGCAGTTCTTC.

About this clonotype itself: It may be a read error: a sequence one base away is much more abundant. This chain joins TRBV7-9 and TRBJ1-2, with D possibly matching TRBD1 (5 bases). V was trimmed by 5 bases and J by 5 bases, leaving 15 bases between them. Germline V gene sequence: CDR1 SEHNR, CDR2 FQNEAQ (reference sequence). The CDR3 length is 14 residues. CDR3 in amino acids: CASSQPGATYGYTF. The CDR3 DNA sequence: TGTGCCAGCAGCCAACCCGGGGCCACTTATGGCTACACCTTC. Complete variable domain (other parts from reference TRBV7-9 and TRBJ1-2): DTGVSQNPRHKITKRGQNVTFRCDPISEHNRLYWYRQTLGQGPEFLTYFQNEAQLEKSRLLSDRFSAERPKGSFSTLEIQRTEQGDSAMYLCASSQPGATYGYTFGSGTRLTVV.

Concerning this clonotype: A single base separates this from a much larger clone, so it may be a read error. The CDR3 DNA is TGTGTCAGCAGTGACCTAGCGGTTGAGCAGTTCTTC. Its protein product is CVSSDLAVEQFF. This chain joins TRBV2 and TRBJ2-1; 7 bases align to TRBD2. There are 12 residues in the CDR3. The germline gives CDR1 SNHLY, CDR2 FYNNEI.

The sample holds many counts of this clonotype. The chain links TRBV30 to TRBJ2-5, with 15 nucleotides matching TRBD2. The CDR3 loop spans 16 amino acids. V lost 6 bases, J lost 5 bases, and 10 bases stayed unmatched. Germline V gene sequence: CDR1 GTSNPN, CDR2 SVGIG (reference sequence). The CDR3: CACGTSGGYIGETQYF. The DNA for the CDR3 is TGTGCCTGCGGGACTAGCGGGGGGTACATCGGCGAGACCCAGTACTTC.

A remark on this clonotype: This may come from a read error, since a much larger clone is one base off. This chain connects TRBV7-2 to TRBJ1-2; D ambiguous. This CDR3 region has 13 residues. The V end lost 0 bases, the J end lost 8 bases, and 10 bases lay between the germline ends. Germline V CDR1 and CDR2: SGHTA, FQGNSA. The CDR3 DNA is TGTGCCAGCAGCTTAGCGAGAGGGAGCGGCTACACCTTC. Translation: CASSLARGSGYTF.